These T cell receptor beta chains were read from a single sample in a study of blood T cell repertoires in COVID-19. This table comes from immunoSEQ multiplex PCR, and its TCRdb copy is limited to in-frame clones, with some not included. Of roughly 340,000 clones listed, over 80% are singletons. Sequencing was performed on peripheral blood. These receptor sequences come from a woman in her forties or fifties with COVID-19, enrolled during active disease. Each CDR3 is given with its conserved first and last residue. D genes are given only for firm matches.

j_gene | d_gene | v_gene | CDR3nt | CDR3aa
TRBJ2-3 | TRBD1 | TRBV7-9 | TGTGCCAGCAGTCCCGGACAGGGTACCACAGATACGCAGTATTTT | CASSPGQGTTDTQYF
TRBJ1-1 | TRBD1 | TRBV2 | TGTGCCAGCAGCCGACAGGGGGCTGGCACTGAAGCTTTCTTT | CASSRQGAGTEAFF
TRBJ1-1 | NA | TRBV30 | TGTGCCTGGAGTCCGGGAGGGGAGTCAGAAGCTTTCTTT | CAWSPGGESEAFF
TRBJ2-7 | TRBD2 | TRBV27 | TGTGCCAGCAGGCGGGGCGGGAGCTACGAGCAGTACTTC | CASRRGGSYEQYF
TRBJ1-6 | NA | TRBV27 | TGTGCCAGCAGTTTATCGAGGGTCGGTTCACCCCTCCACTTT | CASSLSRVGSPLHF
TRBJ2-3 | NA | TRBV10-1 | TGCGCCAGCAGCGAGGAGAGCACAGATACGCAGTATTTT | CASSEESTDTQYF
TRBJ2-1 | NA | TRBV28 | TGTGCCAGCAGTTTAGGGACTTCTCCGCAGTTCTTC | CASSLGTSPQFF
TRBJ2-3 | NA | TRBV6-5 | TGTGCCAGCACTTCTGAAGGAGGGTCAGATACGCAGTATTTT | CASTSEGGSDTQYF
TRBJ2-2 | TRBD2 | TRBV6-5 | TGTGCCAGCTCAGATAGGGGCGGGGGAGTGTTTTTT | CASSDRGGGVFF
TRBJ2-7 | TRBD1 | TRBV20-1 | TGCAGTGCCAAGGACAGGGTCAAGCAGTACTTC | CSAKDRVKQYF